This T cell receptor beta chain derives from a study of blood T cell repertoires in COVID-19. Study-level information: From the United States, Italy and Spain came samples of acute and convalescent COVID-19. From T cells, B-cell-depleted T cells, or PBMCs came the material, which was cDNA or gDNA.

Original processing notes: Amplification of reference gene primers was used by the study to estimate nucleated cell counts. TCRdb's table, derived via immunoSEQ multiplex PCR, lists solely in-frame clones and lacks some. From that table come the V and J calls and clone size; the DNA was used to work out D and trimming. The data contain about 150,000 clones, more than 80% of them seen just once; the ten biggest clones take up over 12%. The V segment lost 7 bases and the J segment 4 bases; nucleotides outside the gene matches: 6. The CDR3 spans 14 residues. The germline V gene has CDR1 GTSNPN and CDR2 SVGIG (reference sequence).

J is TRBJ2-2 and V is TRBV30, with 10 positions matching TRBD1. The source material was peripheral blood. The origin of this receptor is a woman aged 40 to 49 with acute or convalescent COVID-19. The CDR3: CASTGGDGTGELFF. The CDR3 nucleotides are TGTGCCTCGACAGGGGGCGACGGCACCGGGGAGCTGTTTTTT.